Following are 8 T cell receptor beta chains from one sample sequenced in a study of blood T cells in healthy people across ages. Primed by a sample-barcoded 5' primer and a J-beta primer mix, a second PCR proceeded for about 6 to 12 cycles. TCRdb re-derived calls from the 5' RACE reads in MiXCR, one entry per CDR3 protein. The sample contains 700,000 or so distinct CDR3 sequences, over 20% of which appear only once. The sequenced sample was blood. The source is a man between 65 and 85 years old in good health.

This clonotype has more than one count but fewer than ten. The chain recombines TRBV12-3 or TRBV12-4 with TRBJ1-4; maybe TRBD1 (5 bases). The CDR3 covers 14 residues. Trimming removed 6 bases at V and 3 bases at J, with 11 bases between. CDR3 DNA: TGTGCCAGCAGACTGGGACGGGCTAATGAAAAACTGTTTTTT. As protein: CASRLGRANEKLFF.

This clonotype has a handful of counts. V usage is TRBV5-1 and J usage is TRBJ2-2; D not resolved. The germline V gene has CDR1 SGHRS and CDR2 YFSETQ. The CDR3 has 14 residues. V was trimmed by 0 bases and J by 5 bases, leaving 8 bases between them. The CDR3 bases are TGCGCCAGCAGCTTGGCAGTCAAGACCGGGGAGCTGTTTTTT. Translating it yields CASSLAVKTGELFF. Using reference TRBV5-1 and TRBJ2-2 for the parts outside the CDR3, the full variable domain is KAGVTQTPRYLIKTRGQQVTLSCSPISGHRSVSWYQQTPGQGLQFLFEYFSETQRNKGNFPGRFSGRQFSNSRSEMNVSTLELGDSALYLCASSLAVKTGELFFGEGSRLTVL.

The chain has TRBV18 and TRBJ1-1; D is unclear. The germline V and J ends were trimmed by 2 bases and 0 bases, with 10 bases remaining between them. Germline CDR1 is KGHSH and CDR2 is LQKENI. The CDR3 is made up of 15 amino acids. For the CDR3, the DNA is TGTGCCAGCTCACCATTTAAACGACTGAACACTGAAGCTTTCTTT. It encodes CASSPFKRLNTEAFF.

This clonotype was detected a few times. The gene calls are TRBV28 and TRBJ2-5; TRBD2 might be the D (5 bases). The J call is in doubt because the DNA end fits TRBJ2-1 better. Germline assignment: CDR1 MDHEN and CDR2 SYDVKM. This CDR3 has 13 amino acids. This chain's CDR3 is CASLSRLEDEQFF. CDR3 DNA: TGTGCCAGCCTTAGTCGCTTGGAGGATGAGCAGTTCTTC.

The chain has TRBV2 and TRBJ2-5; 8 nucleotides line up with TRBD1. In germline, CDR1 is SNHLY, CDR2 FYNNEI. The CDR3 is 17 amino acids. The V segment lost 7 bases and the J segment 5 bases; nucleotides outside the gene matches: 18. The DNA of the CDR3 is TGTGCCAGCAAAGCCCTCCGGATGGGGCAGGGGGCTGAGACCCAGTACTTC. Its translation is CASKALRMGQGAETQYF. The full variable domain, rest sourced from reference TRBV2 and TRBJ2-5, is EPEVTQTPSHQVTQMGQEVILRCVPISNHLYFYWYRQILGQKVEFLVSFYNNEISEKSEIFDDQFSVERPDGSNFTLKIRSTKLEDSAMYFCASKALRMGQGAETQYFGPGTRLLVL.

This clonotype appeared a few times. The chain combines TRBV20-1 with TRBJ2-2; no reliable D call. The CDR3 extends over 13 amino acids. Germline values: CDR1 DFQATT, CDR2 SNEGSKA (reference sequence). Trimming took 1 base from V and 3 from J, leaving 6 bases between them. The CDR3 loop is CSARVVDTGELFF. In DNA form, the CDR3 reads TGCAGTGCTAGAGTGGTGGACACCGGGGAGCTGTTTTTT.

The sample holds many counts of this clonotype. The rearrangement uses TRBV5-1 and TRBJ2-1, with 8 bases lining up with TRBD2. The germline V gene has CDR1 SGHRS and CDR2 YFSETQ. V gave up 7 bases and J gave up 3 bases; unmatched junction bases: 6. This CDR3 has 14 amino acids. CDR3 bases: TGCGCCAGCGCTGGGGCGGGAGGCTACAATGAGCAGTTCTTC. Residues: CASAGAGGYNEQFF.

This clonotype was picked up a small number of times. The CDR3, as DNA: TGTGCCAGCACTAGCGGGAACTATGGCTACACCTTC. Protein: CASTSGNYGYTF. J is TRBJ1-2 and V is TRBV12-3 or TRBV12-4; D not certain. The germline V and J ends were trimmed by 7 bases and 2 bases, with 8 bases remaining between them. This CDR3 has 12 residues.